The clone carrying this T cell receptor beta chain is a singleton in its sample. The antigen remains unidentified. 60 Vbeta and 13 Jbeta primers were used in PCR. Data came from immunoSEQ multiplex PCR; TCRdb stores just in-frame clones and leaves some out. Of around 150,000 clones listed, roughly 70% are singletons. The sample originates from a study of cytomegalovirus exposure and HLA in healthy donors. Overall study findings and caveats: TCR beta chain V- and J-gene trimming was linked, in a later analysis, to a missense variant in DCLRE1C.

Trimming removed 6 bases at V and 2 bases at J, with 13 bases between. This CDR3 is built from 14 residues. CDR1 is SNHLY and CDR2 is FYNNEI in the germline V gene. The chain combines TRBV2 with TRBJ2-5; weak D call: TRBD1 (6 bases). This clonotype originated in a male donor in good health and CMV-seronegative. The material sequenced was PBMCs. CDR3: CASRQGQGQETQYF. The CDR3 nucleotides are TGTGCCAGCAGACAGGGACAAGGACAAGAGACCCAGTACTTC.